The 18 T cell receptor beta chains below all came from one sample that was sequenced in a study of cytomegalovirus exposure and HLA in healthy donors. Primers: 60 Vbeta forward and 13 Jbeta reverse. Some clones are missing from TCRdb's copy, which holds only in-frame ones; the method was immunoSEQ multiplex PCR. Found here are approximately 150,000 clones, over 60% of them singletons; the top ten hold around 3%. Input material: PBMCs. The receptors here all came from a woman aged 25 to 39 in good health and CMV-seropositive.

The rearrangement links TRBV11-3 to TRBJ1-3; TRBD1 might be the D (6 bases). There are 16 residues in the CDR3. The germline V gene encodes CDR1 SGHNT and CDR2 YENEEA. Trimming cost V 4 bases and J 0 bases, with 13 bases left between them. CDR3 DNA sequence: TGTGCCAGCAGCTCACATACAGGGAGCTCTGGAAACACCATATATTTT. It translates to CASSSHTGSSGNTIYF.

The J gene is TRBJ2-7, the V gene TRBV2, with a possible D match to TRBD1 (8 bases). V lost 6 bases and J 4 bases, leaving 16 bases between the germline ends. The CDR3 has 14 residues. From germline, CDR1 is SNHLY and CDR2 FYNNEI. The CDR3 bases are TGTGCCAGCAGCTGGACAGGGAGGGTGTACGAGCAGTACTTC. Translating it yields CASSWTGRVYEQYF.

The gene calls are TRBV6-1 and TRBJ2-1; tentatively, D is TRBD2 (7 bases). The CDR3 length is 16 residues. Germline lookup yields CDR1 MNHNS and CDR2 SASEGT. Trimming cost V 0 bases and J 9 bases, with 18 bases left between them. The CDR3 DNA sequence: TGTGCCAGCAGTGAAGCCAAGGGAGGGGGGGCCACTGAGCAGTTCTTC. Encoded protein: CASSEAKGGGATEQFF.

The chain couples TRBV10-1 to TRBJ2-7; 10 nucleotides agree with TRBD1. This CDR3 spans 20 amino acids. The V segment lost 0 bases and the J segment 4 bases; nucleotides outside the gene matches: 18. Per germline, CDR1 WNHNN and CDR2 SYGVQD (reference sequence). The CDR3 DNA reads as TGCGCCAGCAGTGAGTCGCGGAGGGGCATAGTCGGGACAGGGGATTACGAGCAGTACTTC. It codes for CASSESRRGIVGTGDYEQYF.

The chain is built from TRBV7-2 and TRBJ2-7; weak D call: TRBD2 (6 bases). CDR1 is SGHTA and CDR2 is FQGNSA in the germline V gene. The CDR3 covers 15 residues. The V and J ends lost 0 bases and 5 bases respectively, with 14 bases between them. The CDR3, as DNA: TGTGCCAGCAGCTTAGCGTTTGGAGGGCGACACGAGCAGTACTTC. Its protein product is CASSLAFGGRHEQYF.

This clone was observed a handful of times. CDR3 protein: CASSAPLAGEAGGANVLTF. As DNA, the CDR3 is TGTGCCAGCAGCGCCCCCCTCGCAGGGGAAGCGGGGGGGGCCAACGTCCTGACTTTC. The rearrangement uses TRBV9 and TRBJ2-6, with D possibly being TRBD2 (7 bases). The V end was cut by 3 bases, the J end by 4 bases, with 23 bases between. The CDR3 extends over 19 amino acids. Germline V gene lookup returns CDR1 SGDLS and CDR2 YYNGEE. The variable domain in full, completed from reference TRBV9 and TRBJ2-6, reads DSGVTQTPKHLITATGQRVTLRCSPRSGDLSVYWYQQSLDQGLQFLIQYYNGEERAKGNILERFSAQQFPDLHSELNLSSLELGDSALYFCASSAPLAGEAGGANVLTFGAGSRLTVL.

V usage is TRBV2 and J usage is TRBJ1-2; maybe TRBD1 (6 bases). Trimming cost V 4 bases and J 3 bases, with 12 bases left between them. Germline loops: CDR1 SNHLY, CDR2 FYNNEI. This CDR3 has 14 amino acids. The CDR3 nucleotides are TGTGCCAGCAGTGGTTCGGCAGGGGACTATGGCTACACCTTC. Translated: CASSGSAGDYGYTF.

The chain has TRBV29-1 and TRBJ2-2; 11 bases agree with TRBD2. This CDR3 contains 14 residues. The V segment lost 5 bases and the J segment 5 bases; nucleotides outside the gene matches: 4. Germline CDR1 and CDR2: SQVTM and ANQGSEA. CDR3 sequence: CSVLLAGVTGELFF. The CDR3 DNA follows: TGCAGCGTTTTACTAGCGGGAGTAACCGGGGAGCTGTTTTTT.

CDR3 region: CASSQNRGEQYF. The CDR3 coding sequence is TGTGCCAGCAGCCAAAACAGGGGCGAGCAGTACTTC. The chain carries TRBV5-6 and TRBJ2-7; 7 nucleotides line up with TRBD1. From germline, CDR1 is SGHDT and CDR2 YYEEEE. V gave up 4 bases and J gave up 6 bases; unmatched junction bases: 4. This CDR3 has 12 amino acids.

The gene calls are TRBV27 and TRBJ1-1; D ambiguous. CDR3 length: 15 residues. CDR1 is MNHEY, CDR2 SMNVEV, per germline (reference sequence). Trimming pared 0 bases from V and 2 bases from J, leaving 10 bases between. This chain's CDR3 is CASSLSIGGNTEAFF. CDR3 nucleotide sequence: TGTGCCAGCAGTTTATCGATTGGCGGTAACACTGAAGCTTTCTTT.

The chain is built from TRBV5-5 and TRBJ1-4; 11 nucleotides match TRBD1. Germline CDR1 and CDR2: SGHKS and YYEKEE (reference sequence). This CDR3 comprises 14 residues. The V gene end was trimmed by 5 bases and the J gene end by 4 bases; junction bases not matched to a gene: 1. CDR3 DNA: TGTGCCAGCAGGGGACAGGGGGTTAATGAAAAACTGTTTTTT. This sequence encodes CASRGQGVNEKLFF.

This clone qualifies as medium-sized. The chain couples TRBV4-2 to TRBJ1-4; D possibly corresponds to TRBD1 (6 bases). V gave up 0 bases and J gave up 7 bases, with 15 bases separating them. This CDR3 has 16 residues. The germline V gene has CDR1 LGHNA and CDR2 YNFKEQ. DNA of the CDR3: TGTGCCAGCAGCCAAGAGCCGCAGGGGAATGGTGAAAAACTGTTTTTT. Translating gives CASSQEPQGNGEKLFF.

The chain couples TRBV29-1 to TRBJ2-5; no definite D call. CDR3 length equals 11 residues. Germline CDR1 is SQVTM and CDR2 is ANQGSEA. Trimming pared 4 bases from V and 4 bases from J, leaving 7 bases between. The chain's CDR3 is CSVVRLETQYF. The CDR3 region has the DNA TGCAGCGTTGTCAGACTAGAGACCCAGTACTTC.

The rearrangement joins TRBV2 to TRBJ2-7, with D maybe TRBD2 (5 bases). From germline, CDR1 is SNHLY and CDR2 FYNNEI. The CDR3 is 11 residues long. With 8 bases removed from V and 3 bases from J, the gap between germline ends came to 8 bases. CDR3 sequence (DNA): TGTGCCAGCCTGGAGGTCTACGAGCAGTACTTC. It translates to CASLEVYEQYF.

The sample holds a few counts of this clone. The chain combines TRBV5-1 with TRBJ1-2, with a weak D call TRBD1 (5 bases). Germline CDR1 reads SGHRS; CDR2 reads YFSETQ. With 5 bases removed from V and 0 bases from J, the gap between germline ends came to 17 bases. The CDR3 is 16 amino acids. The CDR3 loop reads CASRRGVQEANYGYTF. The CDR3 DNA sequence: TGCGCCAGCAGACGGGGGGTGCAGGAGGCTAACTATGGCTACACCTTC.

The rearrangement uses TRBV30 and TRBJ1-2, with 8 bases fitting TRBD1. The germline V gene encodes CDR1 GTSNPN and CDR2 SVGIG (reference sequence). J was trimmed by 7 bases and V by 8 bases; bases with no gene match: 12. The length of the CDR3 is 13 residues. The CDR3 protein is CAEVGQAGSGYTF. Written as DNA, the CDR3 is TGTGCCGAAGTGGGACAGGCGGGTAGTGGCTACACCTTC. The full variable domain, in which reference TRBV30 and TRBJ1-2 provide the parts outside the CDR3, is SQTIHQWPATLVQPVGSPLSLECTVEGTSNPNLYWYRQAAGRGLQLLFYSVGIGQISSEVPQNLSASRPQDRQFILSSKKLLLSDSGFYLCAEVGQAGSGYTFGSGTRLTVV.

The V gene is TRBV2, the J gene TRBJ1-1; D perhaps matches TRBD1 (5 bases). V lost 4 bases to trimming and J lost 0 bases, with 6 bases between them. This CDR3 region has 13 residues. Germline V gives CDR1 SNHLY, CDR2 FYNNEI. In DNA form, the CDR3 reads TGTGCCAGCAGTGGGGGCCTGAACACTGAAGCTTTCTTT. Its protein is CASSGGLNTEAFF.

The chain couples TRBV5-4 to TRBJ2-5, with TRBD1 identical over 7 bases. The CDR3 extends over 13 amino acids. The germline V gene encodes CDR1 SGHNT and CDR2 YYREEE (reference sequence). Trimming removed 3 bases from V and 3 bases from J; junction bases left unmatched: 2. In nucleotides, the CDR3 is TGTGCCAGCAGCTCCGGGACAGAAGAGACCCAGTACTTC. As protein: CASSSGTEETQYF. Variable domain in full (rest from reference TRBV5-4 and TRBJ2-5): ETGVTQSPTHLIKTRGQQVTLRCSSQSGHNTVSWYQQALGQGPQFIFQYYREEENGRGNFPPRFSGLQFPNYSSELNVNALELDDSALYLCASSSGTEETQYFGPGTRLLVL.